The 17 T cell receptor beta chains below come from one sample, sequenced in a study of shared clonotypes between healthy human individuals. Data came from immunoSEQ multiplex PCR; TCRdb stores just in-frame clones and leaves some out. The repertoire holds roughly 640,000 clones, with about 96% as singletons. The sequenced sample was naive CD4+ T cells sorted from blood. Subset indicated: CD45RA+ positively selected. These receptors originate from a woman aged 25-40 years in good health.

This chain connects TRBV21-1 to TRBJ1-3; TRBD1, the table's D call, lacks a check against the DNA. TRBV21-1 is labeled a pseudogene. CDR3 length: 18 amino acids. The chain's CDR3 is CASSGAGQGPFGGNTIYF. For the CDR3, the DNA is TGTGCCAGCAGCGGTGCGGGACAGGGCCCCTTTGGGGGAAACACCATATATTTT.

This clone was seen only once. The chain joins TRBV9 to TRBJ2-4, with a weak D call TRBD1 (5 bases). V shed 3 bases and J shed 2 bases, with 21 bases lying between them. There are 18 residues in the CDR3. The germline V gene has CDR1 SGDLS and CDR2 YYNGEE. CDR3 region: CASSEQDSRWGSKNIQYF. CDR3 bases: TGTGCCAGCAGCGAACAGGATAGTCGTTGGGGTTCCAAAAACATTCAGTACTTC.

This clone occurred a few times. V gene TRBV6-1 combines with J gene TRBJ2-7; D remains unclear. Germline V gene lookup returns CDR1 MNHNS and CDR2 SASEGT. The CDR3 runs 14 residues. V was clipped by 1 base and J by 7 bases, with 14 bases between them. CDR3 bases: TGTGCCAGCAGTGAAGTTGGCACGTCTCAGGAGCAGTACTTC. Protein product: CASSEVGTSQEQYF.

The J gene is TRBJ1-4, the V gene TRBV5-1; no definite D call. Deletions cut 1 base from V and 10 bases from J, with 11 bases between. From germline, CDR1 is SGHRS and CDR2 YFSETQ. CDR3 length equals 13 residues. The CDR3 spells CASSLPSRRKLFF. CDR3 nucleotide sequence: TGCGCCAGCAGCTTGCCCTCTCGTAGAAAACTGTTTTTT.

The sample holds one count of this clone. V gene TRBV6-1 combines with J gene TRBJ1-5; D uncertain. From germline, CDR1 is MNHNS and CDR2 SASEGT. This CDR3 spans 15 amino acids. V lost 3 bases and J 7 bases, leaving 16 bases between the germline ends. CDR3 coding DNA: TGTGCCAGCAGTGAGACATTAAACTCTTTCCAGCCCCAGCATTTT. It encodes CASSETLNSFQPQHF.

CDR3 in DNA: TGTGCCAGCAGCCCCGGGACAGGGGTAGGCAATGAGCAGTTCTTC. Its protein product is CASSPGTGVGNEQFF. The chain carries TRBV5-6 and TRBJ2-1; TRBD1 aligns across 10 bases. CDR1 and CDR2 (germline): SGHDT, YYEEEE. The CDR3 totals 15 residues. Trimming removed 4 bases from V and 6 bases from J; junction bases left unmatched: 7.

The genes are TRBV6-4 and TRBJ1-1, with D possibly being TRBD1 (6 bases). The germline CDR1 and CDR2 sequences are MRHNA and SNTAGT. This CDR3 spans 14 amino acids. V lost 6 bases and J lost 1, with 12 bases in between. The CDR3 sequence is CASRQQGGNTEAFF. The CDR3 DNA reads TGTGCCAGCAGGCAACAGGGTGGGAACACTGAAGCTTTCTTT.

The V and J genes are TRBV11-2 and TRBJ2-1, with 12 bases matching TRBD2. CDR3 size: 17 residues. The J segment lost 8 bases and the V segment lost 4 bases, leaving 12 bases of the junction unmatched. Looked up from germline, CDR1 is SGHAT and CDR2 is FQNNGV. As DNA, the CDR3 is TGTGCCAGCAGCTATCCCGGGCTAGCGGGAGGGGGGGATGAGCAGTTCTTC. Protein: CASSYPGLAGGGDEQFF.

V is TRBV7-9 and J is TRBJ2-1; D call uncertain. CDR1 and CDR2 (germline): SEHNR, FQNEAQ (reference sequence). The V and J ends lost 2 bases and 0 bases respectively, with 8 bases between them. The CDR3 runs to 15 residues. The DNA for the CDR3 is TGTGCCAGCAGCTTACTTAGGAGCTCCTACAATGAGCAGTTCTTC. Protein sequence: CASSLLRSSYNEQFF.

The CDR3 DNA reads as TGTGCCAGCAGCTTAGAGGGATACCAAGAGACCCAGTACTTC. As protein: CASSLEGYQETQYF. V gene TRBV11-1 combines with J gene TRBJ2-5; no reliable D call. Looked up from germline, CDR1 is SGHAT and CDR2 is FQDESV (reference sequence). Trimming shortened V by 1 base and J by 0 bases, and 6 bases separated the two germline ends. There are 14 residues in the CDR3.

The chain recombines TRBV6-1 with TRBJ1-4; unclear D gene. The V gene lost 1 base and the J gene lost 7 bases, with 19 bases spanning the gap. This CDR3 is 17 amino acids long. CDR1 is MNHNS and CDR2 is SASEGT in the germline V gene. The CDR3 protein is CASSEGNRPLLGEKLFF. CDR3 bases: TGTGCCAGCAGTGAAGGGAACCGACCCCTTTTAGGTGAAAAACTGTTTTTT.

The CDR3, as DNA: TGTGCCAGCAGCTTCACAGGGTCCTATGGCTACACCTTC. It translates to CASSFTGSYGYTF. The V call is TRBV11-2, the J call TRBJ1-2; a possible D gene is TRBD1 (6 bases). V dropped 3 bases and J dropped 4 bases, with 9 bases sitting between them. The germline V gene encodes CDR1 SGHAT and CDR2 FQNNGV. The CDR3 is 13 residues long.

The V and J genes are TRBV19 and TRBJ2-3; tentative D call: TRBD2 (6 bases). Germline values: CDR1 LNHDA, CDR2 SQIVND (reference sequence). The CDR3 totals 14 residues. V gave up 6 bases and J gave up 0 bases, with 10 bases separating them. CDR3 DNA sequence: TGTGCCAGTAGAGCGGGCCTGAGCACAGATACGCAGTATTTT. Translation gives CASRAGLSTDTQYF.

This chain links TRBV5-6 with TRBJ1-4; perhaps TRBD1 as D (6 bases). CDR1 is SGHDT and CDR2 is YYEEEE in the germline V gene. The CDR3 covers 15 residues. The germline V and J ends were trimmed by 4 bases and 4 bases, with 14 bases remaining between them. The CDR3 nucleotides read TGTGCCAGCAGCCGAAGGGGGGGCTTTAATGAAAAACTGTTTTTT. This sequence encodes CASSRRGGFNEKLFF. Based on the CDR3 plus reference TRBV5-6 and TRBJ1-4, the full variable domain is DAGVTQSPTHLIKTRGQQVTLRCSPKSGHDTVSWYQQALGQGPQFIFQYYEEEERQRGNFPDRFSGHQFPNYSSELNVNALLLGDSALYLCASSRRGGFNEKLFFGSGTQLSVL.

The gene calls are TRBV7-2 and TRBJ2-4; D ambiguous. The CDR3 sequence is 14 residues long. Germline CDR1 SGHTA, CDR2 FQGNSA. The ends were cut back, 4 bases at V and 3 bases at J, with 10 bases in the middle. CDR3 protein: CASSSKVGKNIQYF. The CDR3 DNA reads TGTGCCAGCAGCTCAAAGGTGGGCAAAAACATTCAGTACTTC.

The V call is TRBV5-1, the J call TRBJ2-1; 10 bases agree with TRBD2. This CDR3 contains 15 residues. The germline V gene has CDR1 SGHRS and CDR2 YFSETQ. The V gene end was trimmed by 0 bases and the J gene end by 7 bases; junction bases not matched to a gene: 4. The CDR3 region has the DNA TGCGCCAGCAGCTTGGAAGGACTAGCGGTAAATGAGCAGTTCTTC. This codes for CASSLEGLAVNEQFF.

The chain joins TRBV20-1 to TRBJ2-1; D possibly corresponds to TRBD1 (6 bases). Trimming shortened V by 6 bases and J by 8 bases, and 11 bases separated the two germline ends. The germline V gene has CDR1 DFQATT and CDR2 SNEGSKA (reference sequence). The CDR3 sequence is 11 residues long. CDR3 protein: CSANRVHEQFF. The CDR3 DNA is TGCAGTGCCAACAGGGTCCATGAGCAGTTCTTC.